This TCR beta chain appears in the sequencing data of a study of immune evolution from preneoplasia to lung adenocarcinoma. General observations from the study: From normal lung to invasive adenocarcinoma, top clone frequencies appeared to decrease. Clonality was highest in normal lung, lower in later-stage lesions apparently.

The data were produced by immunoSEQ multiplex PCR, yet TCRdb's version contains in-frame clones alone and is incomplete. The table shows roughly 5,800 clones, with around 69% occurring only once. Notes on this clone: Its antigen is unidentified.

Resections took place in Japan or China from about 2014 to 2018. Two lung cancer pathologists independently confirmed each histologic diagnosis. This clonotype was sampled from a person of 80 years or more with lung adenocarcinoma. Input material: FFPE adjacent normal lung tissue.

The CDR3 spells CASSQEGTMMGQETQYF. CDR3 coding DNA: TGCGCCAGCAGCCAAGAGGGGACGATGATGGGACAAGAGACCCAGTACTTC. This chain connects TRBV4-1 to TRBJ2-5, with D perhaps given as TRBD1 or TRBD2 (5 bases each). This CDR3 is built from 17 residues. Germline loops: CDR1 MGHRA, CDR2 YSYEKL. V was pared by 0 bases and J by 2 bases, with 16 bases between.